These T cell receptor beta chains were read from a single sample in a study of regulatory and conventional T cells in RAG deficiency. Sequenced by immunoSEQ multiplex PCR; TCRdb stores in-frame clones only, minus some. Here the sample spans 22,000 or so clones, about 92% being singletons. These data were also filed under a second study, of regulatory T cells.

The sample comprised CD4+ T cells sorted from blood. The receptors stem from a human donor in good health. Both conserved end residues are part of each CDR3. D genes are given only for firm matches. Only part of the rows carry a size: once, few, many, or a class if the clone is expanded.

TGTGCCAGCAGCTCAGAGACAGGTGGTAACTATGGCTACACCTTC | CASSSETGGNYGYTF | . | . | TRBJ1-2 | TRBV5-8
TGTGCCAGCAGTGAAGGAGGGGCGGGCAATCAGCCCCAGCATTTT | CASSEGGAGNQPQHF | . | . | TRBJ1-5 | TRBV2
TGTGCCAGCAGCTTGAGGCGGGGGGTCCAATACACAGATACGCAGTATTTT | CASSLRRGVQYTDTQYF | TRBD2 | once | TRBJ2-3 | TRBV5-6
TGTGCCAGTACCAGGGGACGGTCGGGAGATAACTATGGCTACACCTTC | CASTRGRSGDNYGYTF | . | . | TRBJ1-2 | TRBV7-8
TGTGCCAGCTCACGCCTCGGGGCATCTCAAGAGACCCAGTACTTC | CASSRLGASQETQYF | . | . | TRBJ2-5 | TRBV18
TGTGCCTGGAGTGATCGGGACAGAAATTATCAGCCCCAGCATTTT | CAWSDRDRNYQPQHF | TRBD1 | . | TRBJ1-5 | TRBV30
TGCGCCAGCAGATTGTCGGACACCGGGGAGCTGTTTTTT | CASRLSDTGELFF | . | . | TRBJ2-2 | TRBV10-1
TGTGCCAGTAGGTTAAAGGAAAAACTGTTTTTT | CASRLKEKLFF | . | . | TRBJ1-4 | TRBV19
TGTGCCAGCAGTGAGGGGAACACCGGGGAGCTGTTTTTT | CASSEGNTGELFF | . | . | TRBJ2-2 | TRBV5-6
TGTGCCAGCAGCTTGGACAGGGTGGGACAGCCCCAGCATTTT | CASSLDRVGQPQHF | TRBD1 | . | TRBJ1-5 | TRBV7-8
TGTGCCAGTAGTGTCGACGGCCACTATGGCTACACCTTC | CASSVDGHYGYTF | . | . | TRBJ1-2 | TRBV19
TGTGCCAGTTTAGTGGGGCGCAATCAGCCCCAGCATTTT | CASLVGRNQPQHF | . | . | TRBJ1-5 | TRBV6-1
TGTGCCAGCAATCAAGGAGGAGACAGGGAGCTGTTTTTT | CASNQGGDRELFF | . | . | TRBJ2-2 | TRBV11-3
TGTGCCAGCAGCCAAGGACAGGGCAGTTTTTCTGGGGCCAACGTCCTGACTTTC | CASSQGQGSFSGANVLTF | TRBD1 | . | TRBJ2-6 | TRBV14
TGTGCCTGGAGTGTAGGACTCGGGGGCTCTGAAGCTTTCTTT | CAWSVGLGGSEAFF | . | . | TRBJ1-1 | TRBV30
TGTGCCAGTAGCTCCAGTAGCGGGGGGTACACAGATACGCAGTATTTT | CASSSSSGGYTDTQYF | TRBD2 | . | TRBJ2-3 | TRBV19
TGTGCCATCAGTCTCAGCCCGTCCACAGATACGCAGTATTTT | CAISLSPSTDTQYF | . | once | TRBJ2-3 | TRBV10-3
TGTGCCAGCAGTCCCTGGACTAGCGGGAGGGGTAACACCGGGGAGCTGTTTTTT | CASSPWTSGRGNTGELFF | TRBD2 | . | TRBJ2-2 | TRBV27
TGTGCCAGCAGCACCCAGGACGGAAATGAGCAGTTCTTC | CASSTQDGNEQFF | . | . | TRBJ2-1 | TRBV7-3
TGTGCCAGCAGCTCAATTCCCGGGGACCACAATGAGCAGTTCTTC | CASSSIPGDHNEQFF | . | . | TRBJ2-1 | TRBV2
TGTGCCAGCAGTTCCCCCGGTGGCAGGAGTAAGCCCCAGCATTTT | CASSSPGGRSKPQHF | . | . | TRBJ1-5 | TRBV6-5
TGTGCCAGCAGTTACCAGGAACTGAACACTGAAGCTTTCTTT | CASSYQELNTEAFF | . | . | TRBJ1-1 | TRBV6-5
TGTGCCAGCAAAAGGGGACGTCGCTCTGGAAACACCATATATTTT | CASKRGRRSGNTIYF | . | . | TRBJ1-3 | TRBV6-6
TGTGCCAGCAGCTTAGGGGGCTCTACCCACGTGTATTACGAGCAGTACTTC | CASSLGGSTHVYYEQYF | . | . | TRBJ2-7 | TRBV11-2
TGTGCCAGCAGCTTGGCCGGGACTCATAATGAGCAGTTCTTC | CASSLAGTHNEQFF | . | . | TRBJ2-1 | TRBV5-5
TGTGCCAGCAGGATAGCTGCCGGGTGGAATGAGCAGTTCTTC | CASRIAAGWNEQFF | . | once | TRBJ2-1 | TRBV27
TGTGCCAGCAGCGTAGGTGAGGTCGGCTCTTCACCCCTCCACTTT | CASSVGEVGSSPLHF | . | . | TRBJ1-6 | TRBV9
TGTGCCAGCAGCTTAGGAACAGGGGCCAACGTCCTGACTTTC | CASSLGTGANVLTF | . | once | TRBJ2-6 | TRBV5-8
TGTGCCAGCAGTTACAAGGGCGGTAGTCGCCGGGGGGAGCAGTACTTC | CASSYKGGSRRGEQYF | . | . | TRBJ2-7 | TRBV6-5
TGTGCCAGCTCACCAGGTGGTGGGCTAGCGGTTCACAATGAGCAGTTCTTC | CASSPGGGLAVHNEQFF | TRBD2 | . | TRBJ2-1 | TRBV18
TGCGCCAGCAGCTTGGCGGGGACAGATACGCAGTATTTT | CASSLAGTDTQYF | . | . | TRBJ2-3 | TRBV5-1
TGTGCCAGCAGTTTATCACCCCTCCAGCCCCAGCATTTT | CASSLSPLQPQHF | . | few | TRBJ1-5 | TRBV28
TGTGCCAGCAGTTACGGGGGAGGCACTGAAGCTTTCTTT | CASSYGGGTEAFF | . | . | TRBJ1-1 | TRBV6-5
TGTGCTAGTGGCACCGGGACGGATGAAAAACTGTTTTTT | CASGTGTDEKLFF | . | . | TRBJ1-4 | TRBV12-5
TGTGCCAGTAGTATCGGACTAGGGACAGGGGGAAATCAGCCCCAGCATTTT | CASSIGLGTGGNQPQHF | TRBD1 | . | TRBJ1-5 | TRBV19
TGTGCCAGCCTGCCCGGGACTAACACCGGGGAGCTGTTTTTT | CASLPGTNTGELFF | . | . | TRBJ2-2 | TRBV2
TGTGCCAGCAGCTTGGCCCTAGGTCTACGCGGCTACACCTTC | CASSLALGLRGYTF | . | . | TRBJ1-2 | TRBV5-5
TGTGCCAGTAGTATCGGGACAGGCCTCCAAGAGACCCAGTACTTC | CASSIGTGLQETQYF | TRBD1 | . | TRBJ2-5 | TRBV19
TGTGCCAGCAGCCACCCCCCGGTCCGCAGGCCCACAGATACGCAGTATTTT | CASSHPPVRRPTDTQYF | . | . | TRBJ2-3 | TRBV5-8